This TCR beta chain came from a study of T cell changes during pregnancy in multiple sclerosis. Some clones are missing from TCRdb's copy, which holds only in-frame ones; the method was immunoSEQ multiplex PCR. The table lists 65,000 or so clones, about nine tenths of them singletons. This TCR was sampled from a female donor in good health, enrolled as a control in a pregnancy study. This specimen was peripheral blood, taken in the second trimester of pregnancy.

For the CDR3, the DNA is TGTGCCAGCAGCCCCGGACTGGTAGGTGAGCAGTTCTTC. Its protein product is CASSPGLVGEQFF. The chain couples TRBV14 to TRBJ2-1; D perhaps matches TRBD2 (5 bases). V lost 4 bases and J 9 bases, leaving 13 bases between the germline ends. Germline V gene data show CDR1 as SGHDN and CDR2 as FVKESK. There are 13 residues in the CDR3.